This TCR beta chain was retrieved from a study of Ad26.COV2.S vaccination and SARS-CoV-2 variants. Study findings and constraints: The study found similar non-spike TCR breadth in vaccine and placebo recipients.

Treatment described: some 20 received Ad26.COV2.S at low or high dose, single or two shots; 5 received placebo; per-sample allocation not given. Following the first vaccine or placebo injection, samples were taken on day 63. Ad26 vector vaccine expressed Wuhan-strain SARS-CoV-2 spike. Here immunoSEQ multiplex PCR was the method, and the copy in TCRdb shows in-frame clones only, minus some. The sample lists some 250,000 clones; 88% were seen once. Germline CDR1 is MNHEY and CDR2 is SVGAGI. This CDR3 region has 14 residues. V was shortened by 2 bases and J by 6 bases, with 11 bases between the two germline ends. On this clone itself: The target antigen is unknown.

The clonotype originates from a person aged 18-60 years who received the Ad26.COV2.S COVID-19 vaccine or a placebo. Source: peripheral blood, taken in a trial of Ad26.COV2.S vaccine versus placebo. The J gene is TRBJ2-1, the V gene TRBV6-5; TRBD2 is a possible D gene (5 bases). CDR3: CASSYGLEGNEQFF. CDR3 sequence (DNA): TGTGCCAGCAGTTACGGACTTGAGGGCAATGAGCAGTTCTTC.